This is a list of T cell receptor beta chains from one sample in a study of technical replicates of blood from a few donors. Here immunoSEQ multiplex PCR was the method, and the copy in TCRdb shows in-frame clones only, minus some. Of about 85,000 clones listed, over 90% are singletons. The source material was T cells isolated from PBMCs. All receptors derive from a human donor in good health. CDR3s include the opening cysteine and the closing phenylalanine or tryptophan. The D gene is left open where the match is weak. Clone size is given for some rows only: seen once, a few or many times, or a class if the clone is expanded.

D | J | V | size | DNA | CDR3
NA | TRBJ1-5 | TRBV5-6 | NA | TGTGCCAGCAGCTTCGGCGGCACAAAGCCCCAGCATTTT | CASSFGGTKPQHF
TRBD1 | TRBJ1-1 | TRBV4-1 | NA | TGCGCCAGCAGCCAAGATCCGACAGGGAGTTGGCGAGCTTTCTTT | CASSQDPTGSWRAFF
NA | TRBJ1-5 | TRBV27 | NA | TGTGCCAGCAGTACCGGGACATTGTCCAATCAGCCCCAGCATTTT | CASSTGTLSNQPQHF
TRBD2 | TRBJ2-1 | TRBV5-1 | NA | TGCGCCAGCAGCTTAGCTAGCGGGAGACCCAATGAGCAGTTCTTC | CASSLASGRPNEQFF
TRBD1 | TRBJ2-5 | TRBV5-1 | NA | TGCGCCAGCAGACTGGGACAGGGGGTTTCACGACAAGAGACCCAGTACTTC | CASRLGQGVSRQETQYF
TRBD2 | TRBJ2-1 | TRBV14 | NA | TGTGCCAGCAGCCATCAGGGACTAGCGTCTATTAGCTCCTACAATGAGCAGTTCTTC | CASSHQGLASISSYNEQFF
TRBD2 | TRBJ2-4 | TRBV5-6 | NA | TGTGCCAGCAGCTTGTGGGAGGGAGCTTGGCTAGCCAAAAACATTCAGTACTTC | CASSLWEGAWLAKNIQYF
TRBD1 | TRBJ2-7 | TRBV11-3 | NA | TGTGCCAGCAGCAACCGGGACAGTTCCTACGAGCAGTACTTC | CASSNRDSSYEQYF
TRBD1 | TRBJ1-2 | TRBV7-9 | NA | TGTGCCAGCAGCCCGACAGGGTATGGCTACACCTTC | CASSPTGYGYTF
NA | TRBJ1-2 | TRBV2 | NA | TGTGCCAGCAGGGACACAGGGTCGGACTATGGCTACACCTTC | CASRDTGSDYGYTF
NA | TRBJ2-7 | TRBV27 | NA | TGTGCCAGCAGTTTAAGCCGGCGGGGGCTATCCTACGAGCAGTACTTC | CASSLSRRGLSYEQYF
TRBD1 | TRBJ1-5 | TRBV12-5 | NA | TGTGCTAGTGGTTTGTGGGGACAGGGGGTTGGTCAGCCCCAGCATTTT | CASGLWGQGVGQPQHF
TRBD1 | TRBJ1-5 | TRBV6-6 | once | TGTGCCAGCAGTCTCGGACAGGGGAATCAGCCCCAGCATTTT | CASSLGQGNQPQHF
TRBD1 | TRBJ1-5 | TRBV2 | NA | TGTGCCAGCAGTCGATACGACAGGGTTAATCAGCCCCAGCATTTT | CASSRYDRVNQPQHF
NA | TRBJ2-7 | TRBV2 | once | TGTGCCAGCAGTGAAGTAACTGCCTACGAGCAGTACTTC | CASSEVTAYEQYF
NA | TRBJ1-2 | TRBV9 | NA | TGTGCCAGCAGCGCGGACAGCTGGCCAGACTATGGCTACACCTTC | CASSADSWPDYGYTF
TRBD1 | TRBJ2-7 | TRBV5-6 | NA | TGTGCCAGCAGCGTTCCGGGACAGGGCCGGACGGTCGAGCAGTACTTC | CASSVPGQGRTVEQYF
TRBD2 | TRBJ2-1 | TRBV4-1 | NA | TGCGCCAGCACTCCCCTAGCGGAGATCTACAATGAGCAGTTCTTC | CASTPLAEIYNEQFF
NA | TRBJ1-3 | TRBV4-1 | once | TGCGCCAGCAGCCAAGAGGGAGGGGGTGGAAACACCATATATTTT | CASSQEGGGGNTIYF
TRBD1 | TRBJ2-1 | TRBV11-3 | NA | TGTGCCAGCAGCTTAGTACAGGGGTCCTACAATGAGCAGTTCTTC | CASSLVQGSYNEQFF